The 16 T cell receptor beta chains given below trace back to one sample, sequenced in a study of blood T cell repertoires in COVID-19. The data were produced by immunoSEQ multiplex PCR, yet TCRdb's version contains in-frame clones alone and is incomplete. The sample has around 270,000 clones; around 87% are singletons. Sequenced: peripheral blood. Receptors were obtained from a woman in her forties or fifties with acute or convalescent COVID-19.

The chain links TRBV27 to TRBJ1-1; TRBD1 might be the D (6 bases). The germline gives CDR1 MNHEY, CDR2 SMNVEV (reference sequence). The CDR3 contains 14 residues. Trimming removed 4 bases from V and 4 bases from J, with 13 bases in between. The CDR3 protein is CASSYTGMGTEAFF. In nucleotides, the CDR3 is TGTGCCAGCAGTTATACAGGGATGGGCACTGAAGCTTTCTTT.

Here the CDR3 DNA reads TGTGCCAGCAGCCCCTTAGTGATGGTCAACACTGAAGCTTTCTTT. Translating gives CASSPLVMVNTEAFF. The chain joins TRBV7-9 to TRBJ1-1; D uncertain. The CDR3 length is 15 residues. Trimming removed 5 bases from V and 2 bases from J, with 15 bases in between. The germline gives CDR1 SEHNR, CDR2 FQNEAQ (reference sequence).

The chain uses TRBV30 and TRBJ2-1; D gene unclear. V lost 5 bases, J lost 13 bases, and 18 bases lay in between. The CDR3 loop spans 12 amino acids. Per germline, CDR1 GTSNPN and CDR2 SVGIG (reference sequence). The CDR3 DNA reads as TGTGCCTGGGATAAAATGCTAGAGGTTCAGTTCTTC. Protein product: CAWDKMLEVQFF.

The chain has TRBV6-2 or TRBV6-3 and TRBJ2-3; no firm D call. The length of the CDR3 is 14 residues. The V end lost 6 bases, the J end lost 2 bases, and 12 bases lay between the germline ends. Germline assignment: CDR1 MNHEY and CDR2 SVGEGT. CDR3: CASSPSTITDTQYF. The CDR3 nucleotides read TGTGCCAGCAGCCCGAGTACGATCACAGATACGCAGTATTTT.

This chain uses TRBV6-5 with TRBJ2-3, with 10 bases matching TRBD2. V was clipped by 7 bases and J by 4 bases; unmatched bases: 8. Per the germline V gene, CDR1 is MNHEY and CDR2 is SVGAGI. The CDR3 is made up of 15 amino acids. Here the CDR3 reads CASTGAGGFADTQYF. The CDR3 nucleotides read TGTGCCAGCACCGGAGCGGGAGGGTTTGCAGATACGCAGTATTTT.

This chain joins TRBV5-6 and TRBJ1-2, with a tentative D call TRBD1 (6 bases). The V gene lost 4 bases and the J gene lost 6 bases, with 19 bases spanning the gap. Germline lookup yields CDR1 SGHDT and CDR2 YYEEEE. The CDR3 sequence is 15 residues long. CDR3 nucleotides: TGTGCCAGCAGCCCTATAGTGACCAGGGGAGATGGCTACACCTTC. This gives the protein CASSPIVTRGDGYTF. Full variable domain (outside the CDR3, taken from reference TRBV5-6 and TRBJ1-2): DAGVTQSPTHLIKTRGQQVTLRCSPKSGHDTVSWYQQALGQGPQFIFQYYEEEERQRGNFPDRFSGHQFPNYSSELNVNALLLGDSALYLCASSPIVTRGDGYTFGSGTRLTVV.

V is TRBV3-1 (or the pseudogene TRBV3-2) and J is TRBJ2-7; a possible D gene is TRBD2 (5 bases). The CDR3 contains 16 residues. The V gene's germline CDR1 is LGHDT and CDR2 YNNKEL (reference sequence). Trimming pared 1 base from V and 5 bases from J, leaving 18 bases between. In DNA, the CDR3 is TGTGCCAGCAGCCAAGGGGCTAGCCTTCTCCTAAACGAGCAGTACTTC. Translating it yields CASSQGASLLLNEQYF.

The rearrangement links TRBV29-1 to TRBJ1-2, with D perhaps matching TRBD1 (5 bases). From germline, CDR1 is SQVTM and CDR2 ANQGSEA. The germline V and J ends were trimmed by 3 bases and 8 bases, with 16 bases remaining between them. This CDR3 spans 13 amino acids. CDR3 nucleotides: TGCAGCGTTGACGACCAGGGTGTATGGGGCTACACCTTC. Translated, it gives CSVDDQGVWGYTF.

The V call is TRBV4-2, the J call TRBJ1-2, with D maybe TRBD1 (6 bases). V lost 3 bases, J lost 8 bases, and 19 bases lay in between. The CDR3 is 15 residues long. Germline assignment: CDR1 LGHNA and CDR2 YNFKEQ. The chain's CDR3 is CASSHRSDRRGGYTF. The CDR3 DNA follows: TGTGCCAGCAGCCATCGTTCGGACCGAAGGGGGGGCTACACCTTC.

This chain joins TRBV5-4 and TRBJ2-6; the D is unclear. Between the trimmed V and J ends, which lost 3 bases and 0 bases, there was a span of 10 bases. CDR1 is SGHNT, CDR2 YYREEE, per germline (reference sequence). The CDR3 is 16 amino acids. CDR3 region: CASSSLRSSGANVLTF. In DNA form, the CDR3 reads TGTGCCAGCAGCTCCCTCAGGTCCTCTGGGGCCAACGTCCTGACTTTC.

This rearrangement joins TRBV6-5 to TRBJ2-5, with 10 bases identical to TRBD1. The CDR3 totals 15 residues. V lost 5 bases to trimming and J lost 4 bases; unmatched junction nucleotides: 7. Germline V lookup: CDR1 MNHEY, CDR2 SVGAGI. In DNA form, the CDR3 reads TGTGCCAGCAGTATCCCGGGACAGGGGCGAGAGACCCAGTACTTC. Translating it yields CASSIPGQGRETQYF.

The V call is TRBV5-1, the J call TRBJ1-2, with D possibly TRBD1 on 5 matching bases. Trimming left V 4 bases short and J 0 bases short, with 10 bases between. This CDR3 comprises 14 residues. Germline V gene data show CDR1 as SGHRS and CDR2 as YFSETQ. CDR3 DNA sequence: TGCGCCAGCAGCGACAGCCCGGCTAACTATGGCTACACCTTC. Its protein product is CASSDSPANYGYTF.

The genes are TRBV18 and TRBJ2-1, with 12 bases fitting TRBD2. The CDR3 is 17 amino acids. CDR1 is KGHSH and CDR2 is LQKENI in the germline V gene. Germline trimming cut 5 bases from V and 0 bases from J; bases unmatched to any gene: 5. In DNA form, the CDR3 reads TGTGCCAGCTCAGGAGGGACTAGCGGGTACTCCTACAATGAGCAGTTCTTC. This sequence encodes CASSGGTSGYSYNEQFF.

This clone showed up just once. This sequence joins TRBV24-1 and TRBJ2-3; the D is unclear. V lost 2 bases to trimming and J lost 6 bases, with 8 bases between them. Germline loops: CDR1 KGHDR, CDR2 SFDVKD. The CDR3 loop spans 13 amino acids. The CDR3 protein is CATSDSRLDTQYF. CDR3 nucleotide sequence: TGTGCCACCAGTGATTCGAGGTTGGATACGCAGTATTTT.

The rearrangement links TRBV5-8 to TRBJ2-3; TRBD2 might be the D (5 bases). CDR3 length: 16 residues. Between the trimmed V and J ends, which lost 0 bases and 6 bases, there was a span of 17 bases. Germline CDR1 is SGHTS and CDR2 is YDEGEE. The CDR3 protein is CASSLAVRVNGDTQYF. In DNA form, the CDR3 reads TGTGCCAGCAGCTTGGCGGTGCGGGTCAACGGGGATACGCAGTATTTT.

The gene calls are TRBV2 and TRBJ2-1; 10 bases map to TRBD1. V lost 7 bases, J lost 6 bases, and 12 bases stayed unmatched. Germline-derived CDR1 and CDR2 are SNHLY and FYNNEI. The CDR3 has 16 amino acids. CDR3: CASTLLLGQGRNEQFF. The DNA for the CDR3 is TGTGCCAGCACCCTCCTTTTGGGACAGGGGCGCAATGAGCAGTTCTTC.